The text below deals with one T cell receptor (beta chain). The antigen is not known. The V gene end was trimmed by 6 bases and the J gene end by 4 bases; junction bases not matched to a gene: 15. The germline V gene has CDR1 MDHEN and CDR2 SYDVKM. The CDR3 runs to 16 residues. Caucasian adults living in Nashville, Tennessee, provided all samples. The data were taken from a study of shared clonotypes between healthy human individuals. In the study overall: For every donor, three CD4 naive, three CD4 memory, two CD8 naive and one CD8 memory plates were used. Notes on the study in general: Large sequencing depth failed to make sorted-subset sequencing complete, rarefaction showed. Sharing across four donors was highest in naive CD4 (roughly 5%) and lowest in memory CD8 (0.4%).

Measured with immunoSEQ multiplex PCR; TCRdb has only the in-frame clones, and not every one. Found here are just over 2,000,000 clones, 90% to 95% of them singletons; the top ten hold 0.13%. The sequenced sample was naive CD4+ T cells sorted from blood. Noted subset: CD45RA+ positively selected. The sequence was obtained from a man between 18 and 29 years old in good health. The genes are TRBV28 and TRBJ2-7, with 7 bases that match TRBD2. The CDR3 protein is CASSFHPGREEYEQYF. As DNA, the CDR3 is TGTGCCAGCAGCTTTCACCCAGGGAGGGAGGAATACGAGCAGTACTTC. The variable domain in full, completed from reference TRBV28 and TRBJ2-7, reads DVKVTQSSRYLVKRTGEKVFLECVQDMDHENMFWYRQDPGLGLRLIYFSYDVKMKEKGDIPEGYSVSREKKERFSLILESASTNQTSMYLCASSFHPGREEYEQYFGPGTRLTVT.